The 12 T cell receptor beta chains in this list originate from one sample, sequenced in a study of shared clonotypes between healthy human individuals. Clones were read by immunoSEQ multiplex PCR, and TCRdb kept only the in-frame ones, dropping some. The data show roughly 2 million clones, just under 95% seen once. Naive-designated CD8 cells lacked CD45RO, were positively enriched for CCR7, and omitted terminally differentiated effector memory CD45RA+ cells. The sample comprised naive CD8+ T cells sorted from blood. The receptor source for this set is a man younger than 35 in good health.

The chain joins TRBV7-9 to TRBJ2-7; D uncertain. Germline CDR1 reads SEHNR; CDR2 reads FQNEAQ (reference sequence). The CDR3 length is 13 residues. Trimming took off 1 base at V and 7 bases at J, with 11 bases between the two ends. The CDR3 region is CASSLGAGFEQYF. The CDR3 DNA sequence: TGTGCCAGCAGCTTAGGGGCCGGCTTTGAGCAGTACTTC.

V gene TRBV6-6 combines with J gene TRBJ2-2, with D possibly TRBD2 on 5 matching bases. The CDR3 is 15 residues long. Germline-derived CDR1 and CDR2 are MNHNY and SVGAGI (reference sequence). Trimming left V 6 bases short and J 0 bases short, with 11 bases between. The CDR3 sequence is CASRAGGSNTGELFF. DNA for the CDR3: TGTGCCAGCAGGGCCGGCGGGTCGAACACCGGGGAGCTGTTTTTT.

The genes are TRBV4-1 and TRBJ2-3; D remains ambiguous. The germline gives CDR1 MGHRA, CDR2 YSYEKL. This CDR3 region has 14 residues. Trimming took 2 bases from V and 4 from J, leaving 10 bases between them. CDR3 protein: CASSQTQDPDTQYF. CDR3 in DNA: TGCGCCAGCAGCCAAACCCAAGACCCAGATACGCAGTATTTT.

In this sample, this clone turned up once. CDR3 region: CASSKALKSRNSNTGELFF. Here the CDR3 DNA reads TGTGCCAGCAGCAAAGCATTGAAAAGTCGGAATTCGAACACCGGGGAGCTGTTTTTT. The chain recombines TRBV21-1 with TRBJ2-2. TRBV21-1 is given as a pseudogene. The CDR3 loop spans 19 amino acids.

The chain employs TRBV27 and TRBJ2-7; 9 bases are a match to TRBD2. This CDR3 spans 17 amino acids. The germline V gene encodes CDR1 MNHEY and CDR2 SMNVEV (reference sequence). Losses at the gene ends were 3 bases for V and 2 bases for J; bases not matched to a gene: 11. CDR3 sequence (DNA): TGTGCCAGCAGTTTGTTGGGAGCGGGAGGATCGCCCTACGAGCAGTACTTC. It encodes CASSLLGAGGSPYEQYF.

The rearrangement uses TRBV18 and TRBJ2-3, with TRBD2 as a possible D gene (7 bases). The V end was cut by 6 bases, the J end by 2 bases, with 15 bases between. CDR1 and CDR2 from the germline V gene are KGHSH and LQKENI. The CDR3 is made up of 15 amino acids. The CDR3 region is CASSNGGLFTDTQYF. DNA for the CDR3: TGTGCCAGCTCTAACGGGGGGCTATTCACAGATACGCAGTATTTT.

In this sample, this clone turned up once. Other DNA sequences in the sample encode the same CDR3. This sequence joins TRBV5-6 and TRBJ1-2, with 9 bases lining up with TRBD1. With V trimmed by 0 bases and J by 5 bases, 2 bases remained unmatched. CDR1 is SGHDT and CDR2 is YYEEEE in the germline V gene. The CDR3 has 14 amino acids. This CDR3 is CASSLGTGDYGYTF. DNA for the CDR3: TGTGCCAGCAGCTTGGGGACAGGGGATTATGGCTACACCTTC.

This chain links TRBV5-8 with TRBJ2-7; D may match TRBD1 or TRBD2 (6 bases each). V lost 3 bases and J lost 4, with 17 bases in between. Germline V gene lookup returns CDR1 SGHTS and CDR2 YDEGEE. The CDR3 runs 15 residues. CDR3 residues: CASSSGKGGTYEQYF. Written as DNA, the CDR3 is TGTGCCAGCAGCTCGGGGAAGGGGGGCACGTACGAGCAGTACTTC.

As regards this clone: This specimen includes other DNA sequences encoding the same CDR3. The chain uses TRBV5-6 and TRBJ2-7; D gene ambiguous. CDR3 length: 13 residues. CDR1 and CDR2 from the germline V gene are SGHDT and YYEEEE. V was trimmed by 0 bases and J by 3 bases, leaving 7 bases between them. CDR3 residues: CASSLGSDYEQYF. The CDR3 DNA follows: TGTGCCAGCAGCTTGGGGAGCGACTACGAGCAGTACTTC.

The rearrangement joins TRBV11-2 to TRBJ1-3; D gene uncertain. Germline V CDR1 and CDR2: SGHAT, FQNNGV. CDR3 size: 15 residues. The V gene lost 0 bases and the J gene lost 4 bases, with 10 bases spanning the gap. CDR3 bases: TGTGCCAGCAGCTTAGACCCTATAGCGGGAAACACCATATATTTT. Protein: CASSLDPIAGNTIYF.

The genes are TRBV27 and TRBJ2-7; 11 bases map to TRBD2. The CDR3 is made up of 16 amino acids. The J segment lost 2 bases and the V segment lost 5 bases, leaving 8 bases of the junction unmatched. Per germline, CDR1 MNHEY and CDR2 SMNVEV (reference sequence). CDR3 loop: CASSPDLSGRAYEQYF. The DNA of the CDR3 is TGTGCCAGCAGTCCAGATCTTAGCGGGAGGGCCTACGAGCAGTACTTC.

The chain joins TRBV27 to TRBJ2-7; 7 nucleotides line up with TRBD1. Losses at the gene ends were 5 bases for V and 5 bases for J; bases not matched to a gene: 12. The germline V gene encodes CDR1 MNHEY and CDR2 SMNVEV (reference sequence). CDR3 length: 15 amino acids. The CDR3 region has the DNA TGTGCCAGCAGTCCTCTGACAGGGTTGTTCCACGAGCAGTACTTC. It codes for CASSPLTGLFHEQYF.